A single sample gave rise to the 22 T cell receptor beta chains below, sequenced in a study of T-cell reconstitution after alpha-beta-depleted transplantation in children (dated by TCRdb to 2015 to 2016). Preparation of the library involved PCR. Sequencing was carried out with an Illumina HiSeq 2500. To normalize quantification of the TCRbeta repertoire, the TCR libraries were built with molecular barcoding that relied on unique molecular identifiers. TCRdb passed the public sequencing reads through fastp at Q25 and MiXCR, retaining productive beta sequences. Rows matching on CDR3 protein sequence are summarized as one entry with the most common DNA and genes. This sample comprises 240,000 or so distinct CDR3 sequences, approximately 12% of them detected only once. The ten largest clones add up to 2% to 3% of the sample. Material: PBMCs from the stem cell graft donor, obtained from the stem cell graft. These TCRs come from a human donor who donated a stem cell graft to a child with acute lymphoblastic leukemia.

The chain carries TRBV4-1 and TRBJ2-7; D might be TRBD2 (6 bases). Germline V gives CDR1 MGHRA, CDR2 YSYEKL. The length of the CDR3 is 15 residues. Between the trimmed V and J ends, which lost 0 bases and 1 base, there was a span of 10 bases. CDR3 region: CASSQERGGSYEQYF. The CDR3 DNA reads TGCGCCAGCAGCCAAGAACGGGGAGGTTCCTACGAGCAGTACTTC.

This clonotype has at least ten counts. The V gene is TRBV27, the J gene TRBJ1-2, with D possibly matching TRBD1 (5 bases). The CDR3 length is 15 residues. The germline V gene has CDR1 MNHEY and CDR2 SMNVEV (reference sequence). The germline V and J ends were trimmed by 0 bases and 7 bases, with 15 bases remaining between them. The CDR3 DNA reads as TGTGCCAGCAGTTTATCAGGGGCACAGGTCACTGGCTACACCTTC. Encoded protein: CASSLSGAQVTGYTF.

This clonotype occurred many times. The CDR3 DNA is TGTGCCAGCACCCCTTCCGATACGCAGTATTTT. Protein sequence: CASTPSDTQYF. J is TRBJ2-3 and V is TRBV12-3 or TRBV12-4; D is unresolved. This CDR3 comprises 11 residues. Trimming shortened V by 7 bases and J by 6 bases, and 8 bases separated the two germline ends.

This clonotype has at least ten counts. The J gene is TRBJ2-2, the V gene TRBV20-1, with no clear D. This CDR3 is 14 amino acids long. The V gene lost 6 bases and the J gene lost 6 bases, with 17 bases spanning the gap. Germline V lookup: CDR1 DFQATT, CDR2 SNEGSKA (reference sequence). In DNA, the CDR3 is TGCAGTGCCAAACAATTCCGGGTGGCCGGGGAGCTGTTTTTT. This codes for CSAKQFRVAGELFF.

J is TRBJ1-4 and V is TRBV7-6, with D perhaps TRBD1 (6 bases). From germline, CDR1 is SGHVS and CDR2 FNYEAQ. Trimming left V 5 bases short and J 8 bases short, with 15 bases between. The CDR3 consists of 14 residues. For the CDR3, the DNA is TGTGCCAGCAGCCCGAGGGGGGGGGCAGAAAAACTGTTTTTT. Protein: CASSPRGGAEKLFF.

In its sample, this clonotype was seen a few times. The rearrangement uses TRBV4-3 and TRBJ2-7; the match to TRBD2 covers 11 bases. Per germline, CDR1 LGHNA and CDR2 YSLEER. This CDR3 region has 15 residues. V dropped 1 base and J dropped 5; count of bases not matched to a gene: 4. The CDR3 region has the DNA TGCGCCAGCAGCCAAGGACTAGCGGGGAACAACGAGCAGTACTTC. Its translation is CASSQGLAGNNEQYF.

This clonotype was seen at least ten times. DNA for the CDR3: TGTGCCAGCAGTTCGGGACAGGGGAATGAGCAGTTCTTC. Its protein is CASSSGQGNEQFF. The chain is built from TRBV12-3 or TRBV12-4 and TRBJ2-1; 10 bases align to TRBD1. V was pared by 4 bases and J by 7 bases, with 1 base of the junction left unmatched. The CDR3 is 13 residues long.

This clonotype was recorded at least ten times. This chain uses TRBV7-9 with TRBJ2-2; D may be TRBD1 or TRBD2 (5 bases each). This CDR3 comprises 16 residues. V was pared by 5 bases and J by 0 bases, with 13 bases between. The germline V gene has CDR1 SEHNR and CDR2 FQNEAQ (reference sequence). The CDR3 nucleotides read TGTGCCAGCAGCGTCCGGGACGGCACGAACACCGGGGAGCTGTTTTTT. It specifies CASSVRDGTNTGELFF.

This clonotype has at least ten counts. The chain links TRBV7-2 to TRBJ1-4, with TRBD1 as a possible D gene (6 bases). Trimming shortened V by 1 base and J by 10 bases, and 16 bases separated the two germline ends. The CDR3 totals 15 residues. Germline V CDR1 and CDR2: SGHTA, FQGNSA. Here the CDR3 DNA reads TGTGCCAGCAGCTTAGGCGGGGGCGCTTCGAGAAAACTGTTTTTT. It yields the protein CASSLGGGASRKLFF.

This clonotype was seen repeatedly, ten times or more. This chain connects TRBV28 to TRBJ2-1; D remains ambiguous. Germline V gene sequence: CDR1 MDHEN, CDR2 SYDVKM. V was clipped by 7 bases and J by 4 bases, with 17 bases between them. The CDR3 is made up of 15 amino acids. This CDR3 reads CASTRPLLHYNEQFF. CDR3 DNA: TGTGCCAGCACCCGTCCCCTACTCCATTACAATGAGCAGTTCTTC.

This clonotype was observed at least ten times. The rearrangement joins TRBV5-6 to TRBJ2-1; TRBD2 might be the D (7 bases). This CDR3 spans 14 amino acids. V was shortened by 0 bases and J by 14 bases, with 18 bases between the two germline ends. Germline CDR1 SGHDT, CDR2 YYEEEE. CDR3 sequence reads: CASSLVSYGGREFF. The CDR3 coding sequence is TGTGCCAGCAGCTTGGTATCGTACGGGGGGCGAGAGTTCTTC. Full variable domain (outside the CDR3, taken from reference TRBV5-6 and TRBJ2-1): DAGVTQSPTHLIKTRGQQVTLRCSPKSGHDTVSWYQQALGQGPQFIFQYYEEEERQRGNFPDRFSGHQFPNYSSELNVNALLLGDSALYLCASSLVSYGGREFFGPGTRLTVL.

This clonotype has at least ten counts. V usage is TRBV27 and J usage is TRBJ1-2; D ambiguous. Germline values: CDR1 MNHEY, CDR2 SMNVEV (reference sequence). V was pared by 4 bases and J by 7 bases, with 10 bases between. The CDR3 is 12 residues long. In nucleotides, the CDR3 is TGTGCCAGCAGTTCACGGGGAGTTGGCTACACCTTC. Residues: CASSSRGVGYTF.

This clonotype was seen a handful of times. This chain connects TRBV5-1 to TRBJ2-1, with TRBD2 identical over 9 bases. Germline V gene data show CDR1 as SGHRS and CDR2 as YFSETQ. CDR3 length: 15 amino acids. V gave up 7 bases and J gave up 0 bases; unmatched junction bases: 5. The CDR3 sequence: CASAAGGSSYNEQFF. CDR3 in DNA: TGCGCCAGCGCGGCGGGGGGGAGCTCCTACAATGAGCAGTTCTTC.

This clonotype was observed many times. The CDR3 nucleotides are TGCAGTGCTACAGGGAAAGGGGTCGGAGCTTTCTTT. Protein: CSATGKGVGAFF. The rearrangement uses TRBV20-1 and TRBJ1-1; D is perhaps TRBD1 (5 bases). Trimming shortened V by 4 bases and J by 10 bases, and 16 bases separated the two germline ends. The CDR3 consists of 12 residues. Germline V gene data show CDR1 as DFQATT and CDR2 as SNEGSKA (reference sequence).

This clonotype was detected ten times or more. The CDR3 DNA is TGTGCCATCATGAACGGGAACACCGGGGAGCTGTTTTTT. Its translation is CAIMNGNTGELFF. The rearrangement joins TRBV10-3 to TRBJ2-2, with D unresolved. The CDR3 is 13 amino acids. Trimming removed 7 bases at V and 1 base at J, with 7 bases between. Germline V CDR1 and CDR2: ENHRY, SYGVKD.

A few counts support this clonotype. Here the CDR3 DNA reads TGTGCCAGCAGCCAGTTAGAATACAATGAGCAGTTCTTC. Translation: CASSQLEYNEQFF. The chain carries TRBV4-2 and TRBJ2-1; D call uncertain. The germline CDR1 and CDR2 sequences are LGHNA and YNFKEQ. V shed 3 bases and J shed 4 bases, with 7 bases lying between them. This CDR3 contains 13 residues.

This clonotype showed up many times. One junction end disagrees with the germline gene, perhaps due to a read error. The chain recombines TRBV2 with TRBJ1-4, with D possibly being TRBD1 (6 bases). The CDR3 has 12 amino acids. Germline values: CDR1 SNHLY, CDR2 FYNNEI. In nucleotides, the CDR3 is TGTGCCAGCAGTGAATTGCGGCAGGGGAAATACTTT. This gives the protein CASSELRQGKYF.

This clonotype came up a few times. The V gene is TRBV29-1, the J gene TRBJ2-1; 7 bases align to TRBD1. Germline V gene lookup returns CDR1 SQVTM and CDR2 ANQGSEA. J gave up 7 bases and V 3 bases, and 21 bases lay outside the gene matches. The CDR3 is made up of 18 amino acids. CDR3 in DNA: TGCAGCGTTGATGGGTCGAAGAACGAACCGGGACAGCGTAATGAGCAGTTCTTC. It yields the protein CSVDGSKNEPGQRNEQFF.

This clonotype came up many times. V usage is TRBV20-1 and J usage is TRBJ2-3, with D possibly TRBD2 on 5 matching bases. The CDR3 is made up of 13 amino acids. Germline-derived CDR1 and CDR2 are DFQATT and SNEGSKA (reference sequence). V dropped 3 bases and J dropped 1 base, with 8 bases sitting between them. This chain's CDR3 is CSARDSGTDTQYF. CDR3 sequence (DNA): TGCAGTGCTAGGGACTCAGGCACAGATACGCAGTATTTT.

This clonotype came up many times. This sequence joins TRBV10-3 and TRBJ2-2; D remains unclear. Germline lookup yields CDR1 ENHRY and CDR2 SYGVKD. The V end lost 10 bases, the J end lost 1 base, and 4 bases lay between the germline ends. This CDR3 region has 11 residues. Here the CDR3 reads CATENTGELFF. The CDR3 DNA reads TGTGCCACTGAGAACACCGGGGAGCTGTTTTTT.

This clonotype was counted only a few times. V is TRBV5-1 and J is TRBJ2-1; D may be TRBD2 (6 bases). The V end was cut by 1 base, the J end by 8 bases, with 19 bases between. The CDR3 extends over 16 amino acids. CDR1 and CDR2 from the germline V gene are SGHRS and YFSETQ. CDR3 loop: CASSLLPGTPWDEQFF. The CDR3 region has the DNA TGCGCCAGCAGCTTGCTCCCCGGGACTCCCTGGGATGAGCAGTTCTTC.

At least ten counts were recorded for this clonotype. The chain links TRBV28 to TRBJ2-5, with D maybe TRBD1 (5 bases). Germline CDR1 and CDR2: MDHEN and SYDVKM. Between the trimmed V and J ends, which lost 2 bases and 2 bases, there was a span of 21 bases. There are 18 residues in the CDR3. Here the CDR3 reads CASSLKLYRLSAQETQYF. The CDR3 DNA reads as TGTGCCAGCAGTTTAAAGTTATACAGGCTCTCGGCACAAGAGACCCAGTACTTC.